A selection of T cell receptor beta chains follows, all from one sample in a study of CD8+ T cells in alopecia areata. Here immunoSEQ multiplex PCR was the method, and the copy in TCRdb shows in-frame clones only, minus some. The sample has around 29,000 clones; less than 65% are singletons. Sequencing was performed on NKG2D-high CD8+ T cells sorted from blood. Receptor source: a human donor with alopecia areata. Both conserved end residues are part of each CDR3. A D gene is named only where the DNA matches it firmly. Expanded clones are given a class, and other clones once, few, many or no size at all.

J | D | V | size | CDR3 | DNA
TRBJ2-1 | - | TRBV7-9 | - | CASSSTGNSYNEQFF | TGTGCCAGCAGTTCAACAGGGAACTCCTACAATGAGCAGTTCTTC
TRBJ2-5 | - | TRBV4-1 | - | CASSQEGTYKTQYF | TGCGCCAGCAGCCAAGAGGGCACTTACAAGACCCAGTACTTC
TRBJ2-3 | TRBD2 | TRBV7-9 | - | CASSSGSSNTQYF | TGTGCCAGCAGTAGCGGGAGTTCGAATACGCAGTATTTT
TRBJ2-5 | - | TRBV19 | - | CASSIGLPGETQYF | TGTGCCAGTAGTATAGGACTCCCTGGGGAGACCCAGTACTTC
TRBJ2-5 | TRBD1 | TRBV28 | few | CASSSIHPRTGVGETQYF | TGTGCCAGCAGTTCGATTCACCCCCGGACAGGGGTCGGGGAGACCCAGTACTTC
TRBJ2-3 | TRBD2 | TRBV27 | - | CASSLYPREGTDTQYF | TGTGCCAGCAGTCTTTACCCGCGGGAGGGCACAGATACGCAGTATTTT
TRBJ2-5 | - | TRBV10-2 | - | CASLGETQYF | TGCGCCAGCTTGGGGGAGACCCAGTACTTC
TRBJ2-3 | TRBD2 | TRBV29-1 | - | CSVEGTSDSTDTQYF | TGCAGCGTTGAGGGGACTAGCGACAGCACAGATACGCAGTATTTT
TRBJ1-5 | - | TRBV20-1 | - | CSAAGNQPQHF | TGCAGTGCGGCGGGGAATCAGCCCCAGCATTTT
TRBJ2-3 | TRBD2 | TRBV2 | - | CASSNPGTSRADTQYF | TGTGCCAGCAGCAACCCCGGGACTAGCAGGGCAGATACGCAGTATTTT
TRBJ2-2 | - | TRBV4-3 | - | CASSQEYRVNTGELFF | TGCGCCAGCAGCCAAGAGTACCGGGTAAACACCGGGGAGCTGTTTTTT
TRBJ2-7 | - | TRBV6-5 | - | CASSYSNAYEQYF | TGTGCCAGCAGTTACTCGAACGCCTACGAGCAGTACTTC
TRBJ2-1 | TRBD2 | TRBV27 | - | CASSVLAGGRNEQFF | TGTGCCAGCAGCGTTCTAGCGGGGGGGCGAAATGAGCAGTTCTTC
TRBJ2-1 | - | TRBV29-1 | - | CSVRPYNEQFF | TGCAGCGTCCGGCCATACAATGAGCAGTTCTTC
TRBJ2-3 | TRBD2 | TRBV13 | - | CASSPAPGLAADTQYF | TGTGCCAGCAGCCCCGCGCCGGGACTAGCTGCAGATACGCAGTATTTT
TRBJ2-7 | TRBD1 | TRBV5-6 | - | CASREGTGSYEQYF | TGTGCCAGCAGGGAAGGGACAGGCAGCTACGAGCAGTACTTC
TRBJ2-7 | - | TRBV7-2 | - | CASSLAGGPYEQYF | TGTGCCAGCAGCTTAGCGGGGGGGCCCTACGAGCAGTACTTC
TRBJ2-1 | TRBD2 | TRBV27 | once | CASRRSGGAYNEQFF | TGTGCCAGCAGGCGAAGCGGGGGGGCCTACAATGAGCAGTTCTTC
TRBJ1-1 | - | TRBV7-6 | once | CASSLGQTNTEAFF | TGTGCCAGCAGCTTAGGGCAGACCAACACTGAAGCTTTCTTT